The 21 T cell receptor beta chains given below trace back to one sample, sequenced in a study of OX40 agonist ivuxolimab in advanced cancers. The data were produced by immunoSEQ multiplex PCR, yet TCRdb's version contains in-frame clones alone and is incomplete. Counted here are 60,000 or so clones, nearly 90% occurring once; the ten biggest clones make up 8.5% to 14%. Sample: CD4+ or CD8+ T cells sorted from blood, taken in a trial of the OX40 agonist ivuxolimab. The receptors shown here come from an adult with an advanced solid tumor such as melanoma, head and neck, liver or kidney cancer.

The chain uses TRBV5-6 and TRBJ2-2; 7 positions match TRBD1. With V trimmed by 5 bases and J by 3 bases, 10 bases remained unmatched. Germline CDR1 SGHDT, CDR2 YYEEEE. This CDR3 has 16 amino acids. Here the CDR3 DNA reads TGTGCCAGCAGTTTCGCAGGACAGGCTTACACCGGGGAGCTGTTTTTT. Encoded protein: CASSFAGQAYTGELFF.

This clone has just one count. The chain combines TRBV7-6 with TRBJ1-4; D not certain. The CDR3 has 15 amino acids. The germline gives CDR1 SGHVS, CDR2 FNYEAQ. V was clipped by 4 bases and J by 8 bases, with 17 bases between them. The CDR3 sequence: CASSSSGVVGEKLFF. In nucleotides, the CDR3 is TGTGCCAGCAGCTCTTCTGGGGTGGTGGGGGAAAAACTGTTTTTT.

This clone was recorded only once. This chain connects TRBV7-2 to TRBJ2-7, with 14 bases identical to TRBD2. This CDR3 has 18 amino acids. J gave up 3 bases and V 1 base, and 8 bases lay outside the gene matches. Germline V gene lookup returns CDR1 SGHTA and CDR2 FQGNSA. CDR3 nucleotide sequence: TGTGCCAGCAGCTTAGTAGGACTAGCGGGAGGTTTGGACTACGAGCAGTACTTC. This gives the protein CASSLVGLAGGLDYEQYF.

Here the CDR3 DNA reads TGTGCCAGCAGCTGGACCGGGACAGGGGCAGGAGATACGCAGTATTTT. Translation: CASSWTGTGAGDTQYF. The chain has TRBV5-4 and TRBJ2-3; TRBD1 aligns across 10 bases. The CDR3 is made up of 16 amino acids. The V segment lost 3 bases and the J segment 5 bases; nucleotides outside the gene matches: 9. The germline CDR1 and CDR2 sequences are SGHNT and YYREEE (reference sequence). Combining the CDR3 with reference TRBV5-4 and TRBJ2-3 gives the whole variable domain ETGVTQSPTHLIKTRGQQVTLRCSSQSGHNTVSWYQQALGQGPQFIFQYYREEENGRGNFPPRFSGLQFPNYSSELNVNALELDDSALYLCASSWTGTGAGDTQYFGPGTRLTVL.

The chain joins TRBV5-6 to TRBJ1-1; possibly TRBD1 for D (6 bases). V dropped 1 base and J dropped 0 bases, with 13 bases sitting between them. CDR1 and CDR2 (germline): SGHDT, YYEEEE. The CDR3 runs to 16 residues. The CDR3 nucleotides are TGTGCCAGCAGCTTGCCGGGACAAACCTTGAACACTGAAGCTTTCTTT. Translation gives CASSLPGQTLNTEAFF.

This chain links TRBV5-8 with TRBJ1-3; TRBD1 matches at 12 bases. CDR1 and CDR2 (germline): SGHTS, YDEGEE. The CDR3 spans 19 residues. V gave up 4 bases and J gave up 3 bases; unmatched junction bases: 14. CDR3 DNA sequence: TGTGCCAGCAGCCTACGTCCCGGGACAGGGGGCATAGGTGGAAACACCATATATTTT. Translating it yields CASSLRPGTGGIGGNTIYF.

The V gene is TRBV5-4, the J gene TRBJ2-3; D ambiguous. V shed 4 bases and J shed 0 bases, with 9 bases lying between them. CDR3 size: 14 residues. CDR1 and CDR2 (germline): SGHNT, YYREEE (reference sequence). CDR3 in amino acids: CASSAVGSTDTQYF. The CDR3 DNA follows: TGTGCCAGCAGCGCGGTTGGGAGCACAGATACGCAGTATTTT.

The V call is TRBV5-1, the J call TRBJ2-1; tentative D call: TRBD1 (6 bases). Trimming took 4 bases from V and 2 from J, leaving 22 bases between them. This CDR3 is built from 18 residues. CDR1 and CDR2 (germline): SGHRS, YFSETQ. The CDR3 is CASSRKRIRDKTYNEQFF. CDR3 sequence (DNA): TGCGCCAGCAGCCGGAAAAGAATCCGGGACAAAACCTACAATGAGCAGTTCTTC. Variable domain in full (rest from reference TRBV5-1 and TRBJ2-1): KAGVTQTPRYLIKTRGQQVTLSCSPISGHRSVSWYQQTPGQGLQFLFEYFSETQRNKGNFPGRFSGRQFSNSRSEMNVSTLELGDSALYLCASSRKRIRDKTYNEQFFGPGTRLTVL.

CDR3 protein: CASGRTEKNEQYV. The CDR3 DNA reads as TGTGCCAGCGGTCGGACAGAAAAAAACGAGCAGTACGTC. The V and J genes are TRBV6-1 and TRBJ2-7; TRBD1 might be the D (6 bases). Germline CDR1 is MNHNS and CDR2 is SASEGT. This CDR3 has 13 residues. V lost 8 bases and J 5 bases, leaving 16 bases between the germline ends.

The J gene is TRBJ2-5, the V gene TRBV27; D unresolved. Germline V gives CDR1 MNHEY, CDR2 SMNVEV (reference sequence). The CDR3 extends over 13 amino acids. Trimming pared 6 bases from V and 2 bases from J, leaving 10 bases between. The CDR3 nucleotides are TGTGCCAGCAGGCCCAGATCTCAAGAGACCCAGTACTTC. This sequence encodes CASRPRSQETQYF.

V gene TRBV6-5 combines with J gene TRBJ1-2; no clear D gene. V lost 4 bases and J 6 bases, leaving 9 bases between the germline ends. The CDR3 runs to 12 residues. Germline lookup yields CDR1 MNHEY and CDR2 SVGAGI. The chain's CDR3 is CASSSGWDGYTF. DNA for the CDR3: TGTGCCAGCAGTTCGGGGTGGGATGGCTACACCTTC.

In DNA form, the CDR3 reads TGTGCCAGCAGATCCGGTCTAGCGGGGGACACAGATACGCAGTATTTT. It specifies CASRSGLAGDTDTQYF. The V and J genes are TRBV7-6 and TRBJ2-3; 10 bases align to TRBD2. J gave up 2 bases and V 6 bases, and 8 bases lay outside the gene matches. Per the germline V gene, CDR1 is SGHVS and CDR2 is FNYEAQ. This CDR3 has 16 amino acids. Using reference TRBV7-6 and TRBJ2-3 for the parts outside the CDR3, the full variable domain is GAGVSQSPRYKVTKRGQDVALRCDPISGHVSLYWYRQALGQGPEFLTYFNYEAQQDKSGLPNDRFSAERPEGSISTLTIQRTEQRDSAMYRCASRSGLAGDTDTQYFGPGTRLTVL.

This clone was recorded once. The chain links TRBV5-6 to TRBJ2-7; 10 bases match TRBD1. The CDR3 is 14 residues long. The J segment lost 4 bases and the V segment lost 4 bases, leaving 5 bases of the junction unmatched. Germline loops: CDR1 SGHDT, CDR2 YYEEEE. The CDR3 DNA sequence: TGTGCCAGCAGCATTGGGGGACAGGGGTACGAGCAGTACGTC. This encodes CASSIGGQGYEQYV.

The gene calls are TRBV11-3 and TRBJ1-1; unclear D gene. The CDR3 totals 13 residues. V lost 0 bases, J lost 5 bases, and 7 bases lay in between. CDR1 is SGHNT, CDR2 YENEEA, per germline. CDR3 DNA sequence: TGTGCCAGCAGCTTAGATTTCGGGACTGAAGCTTTCTTT. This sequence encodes CASSLDFGTEAFF.

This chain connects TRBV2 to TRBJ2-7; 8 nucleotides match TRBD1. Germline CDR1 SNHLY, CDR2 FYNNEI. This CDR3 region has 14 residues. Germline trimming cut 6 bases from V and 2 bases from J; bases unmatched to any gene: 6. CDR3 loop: CASRNRGSAYEQYF. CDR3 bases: TGTGCCAGCAGAAACAGGGGGTCGGCCTACGAGCAGTACTTC.

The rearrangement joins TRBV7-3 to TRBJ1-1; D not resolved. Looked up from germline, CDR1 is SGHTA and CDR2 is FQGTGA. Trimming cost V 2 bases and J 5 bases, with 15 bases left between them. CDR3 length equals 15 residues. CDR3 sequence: CASSLWGGSNTEAFF. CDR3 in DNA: TGTGCCAGCAGCTTATGGGGAGGCAGTAATACTGAAGCTTTCTTT. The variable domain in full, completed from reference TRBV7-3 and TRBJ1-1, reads GAGVSQTPSNKVTEKGKYVELRCDPISGHTALYWYRQSLGQGPEFLIYFQGTGAADDSGLPNDRFFAVRPEGSVSTLKIQRTERGDSAVYLCASSLWGGSNTEAFFGQGTRLTVV.

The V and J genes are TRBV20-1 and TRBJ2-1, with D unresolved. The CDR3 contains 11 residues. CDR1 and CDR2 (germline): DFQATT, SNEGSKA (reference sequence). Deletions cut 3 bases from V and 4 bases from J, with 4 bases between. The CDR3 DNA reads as TGCAGTGCTAGCCCGTACAATGAGCAGTTCTTC. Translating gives CSASPYNEQFF.

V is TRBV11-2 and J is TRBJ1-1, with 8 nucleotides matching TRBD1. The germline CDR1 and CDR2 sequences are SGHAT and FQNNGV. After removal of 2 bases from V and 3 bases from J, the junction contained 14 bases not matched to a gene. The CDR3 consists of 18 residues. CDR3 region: CASSLTGAGGRLDTEAFF. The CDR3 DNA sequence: TGTGCCAGCAGCTTAACGGGTGCAGGGGGCAGATTGGACACTGAAGCTTTCTTT.

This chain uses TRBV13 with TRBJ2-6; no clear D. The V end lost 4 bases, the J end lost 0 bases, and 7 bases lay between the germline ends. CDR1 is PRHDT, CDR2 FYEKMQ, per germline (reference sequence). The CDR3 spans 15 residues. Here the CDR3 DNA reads TGTGCCAGCAGCTCCGGTGTCTCTGGGGCCAACGTCCTGACTTTC. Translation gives CASSSGVSGANVLTF.

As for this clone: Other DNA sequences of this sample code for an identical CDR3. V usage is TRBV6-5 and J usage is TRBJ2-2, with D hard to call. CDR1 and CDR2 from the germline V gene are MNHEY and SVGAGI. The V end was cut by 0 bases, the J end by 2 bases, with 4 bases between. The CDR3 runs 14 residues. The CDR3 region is CASSYSGNTGELFF. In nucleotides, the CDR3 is TGTGCCAGCAGTTACTCAGGAAACACCGGGGAGCTGTTTTTT.

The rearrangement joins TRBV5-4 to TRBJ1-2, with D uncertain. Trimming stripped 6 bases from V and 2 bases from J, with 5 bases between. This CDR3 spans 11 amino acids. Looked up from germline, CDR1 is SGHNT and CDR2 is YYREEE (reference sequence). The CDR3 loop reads CASKGNYGYTF. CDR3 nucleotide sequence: TGTGCCAGCAAAGGAAACTATGGCTACACCTTC.